Sequencing of this TCR beta chain was carried out in a study of tumor and adjacent non-tumor tissue in lung cancer. Whole-study findings and limits: Tumor repertoires had a smaller top 100 clone share than normal lung.

This clonotype appeared once. Its specificity is unknown. The CDR3 does not close with the conserved phenylalanine or tryptophan, likely indicating a read error. RNA was extracted from bulk tissue without any cell sorting. The library came from three nested PCR rounds adapted from ARM-PCR protocols. Via MiXCR, TCRdb re-called the multiplex PCR reads, giving one row per CDR3 protein. The table has 220,000 or so distinct CDR3 sequences, approximately 74% seen once. Trimming left V 0 bases short and J 0 bases short, with 10 bases between. The germline gives CDR1 SGHAT, CDR2 FQNNGV. The CDR3 length is 16 residues.

The receptor was isolated from a man in his 60s with non-small cell lung cancer. The chain is built from TRBV11-2 and TRBJ2-3; D is undetermined. The sequencing sample was made of lung tumor tissue. CDR3 sequence reads: CASSLDMRSSTDTQYI. CDR3 DNA: TGTGCCAGCAGCTTAGACATGCGTTCTAGCACAGATACGCAGTATATT.